This entry is about one T cell receptor (beta chain). As yet, its antigen is unknown. These data come from a study of shared clonotypes between healthy human individuals. Per the study methods: Filtering differed because ImmunoSEQ produced junction-only sequences that carried no quality scores. Repertoires were generated with immunoSEQ multiplex PCR, while TCRdb's copy carries only in-frame clones and drops some. V and J calls and clone size come straight from that table; D and trimming were deduced from the DNA. The sample contains 1.4 million to 1.5 million clones, roughly 97% of which appear only once. Free of recent acute infections or vaccinations, the donors were healthy HIV-negative adults. Caucasian adults residing in Nashville, Tennessee made up all the donors. Study-level findings and limits: Large depth notwithstanding, sorted-subset sequencing proved incomplete by rarefaction.

The V gene end was trimmed by 4 bases and the J gene end by 2 bases; junction bases not matched to a gene: 6. Germline values: CDR1 SGHNT, CDR2 YENEEA. The CDR3 spans 16 residues. The clonotype comes from a man in his thirties or forties in good health. The J gene is TRBJ2-5, the V gene TRBV11-3, with 11 bases lining up with TRBD2. Sequenced input: naive CD4+ T cells sorted from blood. Described subset: CD45RA+ positively selected. For the CDR3, the DNA is TGTGCCAGCAGCTCGAACAGACTAGCGGGGCAAGAGACCCAGTACTTC. It translates to CASSSNRLAGQETQYF.